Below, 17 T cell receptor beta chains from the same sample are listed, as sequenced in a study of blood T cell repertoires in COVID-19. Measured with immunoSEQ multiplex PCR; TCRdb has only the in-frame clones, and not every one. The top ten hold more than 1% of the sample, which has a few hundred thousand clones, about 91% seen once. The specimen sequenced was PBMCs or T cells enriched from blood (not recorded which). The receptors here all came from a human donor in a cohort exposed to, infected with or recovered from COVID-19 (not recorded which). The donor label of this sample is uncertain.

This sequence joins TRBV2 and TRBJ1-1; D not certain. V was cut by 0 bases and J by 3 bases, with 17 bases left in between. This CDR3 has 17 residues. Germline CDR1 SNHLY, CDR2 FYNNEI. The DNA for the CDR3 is TGTGCCAGCAGTGAAGCGCCGGATTGGGCCCCCTACACTGAAGCTTTCTTT. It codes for CASSEAPDWAPYTEAFF.

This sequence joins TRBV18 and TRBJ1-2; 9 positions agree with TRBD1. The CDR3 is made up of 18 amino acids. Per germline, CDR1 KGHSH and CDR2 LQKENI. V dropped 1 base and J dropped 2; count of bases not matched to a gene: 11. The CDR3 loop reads CASSPLFIPGQGNYGYTF. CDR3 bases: TGTGCCAGCTCACCACTCTTCATTCCGGGACAGGGAAACTATGGCTACACCTTC. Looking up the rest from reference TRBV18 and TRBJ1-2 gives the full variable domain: NAGVMQNPRHLVRRRGQEARLRCSPMKGHSHVYWYRQLPEEGLKFMVYLQKENIIDESGMPKERFSAEFPKEGPSILRIQQVVRGDSAAYFCASSPLFIPGQGNYGYTFGSGTRLTVV.

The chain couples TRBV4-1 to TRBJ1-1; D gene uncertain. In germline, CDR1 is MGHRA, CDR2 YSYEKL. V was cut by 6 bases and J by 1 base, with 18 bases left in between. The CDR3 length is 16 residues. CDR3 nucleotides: TGCGCCAGCAGGTCCCCAGTAAAAGGGAGGAACACTGAAGCTTTCTTT. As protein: CASRSPVKGRNTEAFF.

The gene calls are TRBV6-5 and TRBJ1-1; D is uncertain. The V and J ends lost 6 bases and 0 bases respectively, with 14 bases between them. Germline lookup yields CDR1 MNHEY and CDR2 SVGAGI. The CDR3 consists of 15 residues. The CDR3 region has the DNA TGTGCCAGCAGCACCCAGGCGCGTGTGAACACTGAAGCTTTCTTT. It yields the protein CASSTQARVNTEAFF.

The DNA of the CDR3 is TGTGCCAGCAGCCAAGGGGCGGGCGGGCACTCCTACAATGAGCAGTTCTTC. This sequence encodes CASSQGAGGHSYNEQFF. The genes are TRBV4-2 and TRBJ2-1, with D possibly TRBD2 on 5 matching bases. Per germline, CDR1 LGHNA and CDR2 YNFKEQ. The CDR3 has 17 amino acids. Trimming took off 1 base at V and 0 bases at J, with 13 bases between the two ends.

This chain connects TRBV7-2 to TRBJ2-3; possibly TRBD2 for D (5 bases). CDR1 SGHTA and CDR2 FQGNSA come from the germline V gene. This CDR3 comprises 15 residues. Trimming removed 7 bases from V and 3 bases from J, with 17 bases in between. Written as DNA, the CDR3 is TGTGCCAGCATCCATCCAAACCGGGAAACAGATACGCAGTATTTT. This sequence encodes CASIHPNRETDTQYF.

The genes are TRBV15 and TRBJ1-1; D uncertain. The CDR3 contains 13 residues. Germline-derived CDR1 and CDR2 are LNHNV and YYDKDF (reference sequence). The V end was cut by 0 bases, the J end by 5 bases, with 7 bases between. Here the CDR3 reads CATSRDRVTEAFF. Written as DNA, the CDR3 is TGTGCCACCAGCAGAGATCGGGTGACTGAAGCTTTCTTT.

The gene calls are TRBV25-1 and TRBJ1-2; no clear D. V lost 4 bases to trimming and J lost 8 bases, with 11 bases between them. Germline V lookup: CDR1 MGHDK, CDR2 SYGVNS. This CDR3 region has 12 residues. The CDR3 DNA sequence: TGTGCCAGCAGTGGGGGAGCGGGGGGCTACACCTTC. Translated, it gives CASSGGAGGYTF.

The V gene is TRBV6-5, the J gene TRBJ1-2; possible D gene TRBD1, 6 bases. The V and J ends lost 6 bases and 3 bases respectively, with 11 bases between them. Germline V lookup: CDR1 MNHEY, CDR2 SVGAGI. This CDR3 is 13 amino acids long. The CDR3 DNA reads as TGTGCCAGCAGACCAGGGGACCACTATGGCTACACCTTC. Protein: CASRPGDHYGYTF.

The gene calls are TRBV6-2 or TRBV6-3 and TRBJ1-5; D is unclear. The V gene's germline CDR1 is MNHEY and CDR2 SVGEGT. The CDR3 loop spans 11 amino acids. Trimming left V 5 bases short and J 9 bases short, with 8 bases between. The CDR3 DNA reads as TGTGCCAGCAGTACACCGGGGCCCCAGCATTTT. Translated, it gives CASSTPGPQHF.

For the CDR3, the DNA is TGTGCCAGTAAAGGCCGGGGAGGGAATGAAAAACTGTTTTTT. Translated, it gives CASKGRGGNEKLFF. The chain has TRBV19 and TRBJ1-4, with unresolved D. The CDR3 is 14 residues long. Trimming took 7 bases from V and 5 from J, leaving 14 bases between them. CDR1 is LNHDA, CDR2 SQIVND, per germline (reference sequence).

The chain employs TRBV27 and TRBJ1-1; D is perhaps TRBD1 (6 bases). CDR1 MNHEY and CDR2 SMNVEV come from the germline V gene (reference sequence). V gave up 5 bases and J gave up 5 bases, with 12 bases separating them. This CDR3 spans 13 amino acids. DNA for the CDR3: TGTGCCAGCAGTGAAAGGGGGGGGACTGAAGCTTTCTTT. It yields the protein CASSERGGTEAFF.

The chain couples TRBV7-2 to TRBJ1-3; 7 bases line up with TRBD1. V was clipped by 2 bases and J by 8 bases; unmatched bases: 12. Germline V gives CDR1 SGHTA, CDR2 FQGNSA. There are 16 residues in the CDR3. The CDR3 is CASSLLGGLERHTIYF. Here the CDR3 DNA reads TGTGCCAGCAGCTTATTAGGGGGCCTCGAGAGGCACACCATATATTTT.

The CDR3: CASSPPGTLNTGELFF. CDR3 sequence (DNA): TGTGCCAGCTCACCTCCCGGGACTCTGAACACCGGGGAGCTGTTTTTT. V gene TRBV18 combines with J gene TRBJ2-2, with D tentatively TRBD2 (6 bases). V was shortened by 3 bases and J by 1 base, with 12 bases between the two germline ends. Germline assignment: CDR1 KGHSH and CDR2 LQKENI. The CDR3 totals 16 residues.

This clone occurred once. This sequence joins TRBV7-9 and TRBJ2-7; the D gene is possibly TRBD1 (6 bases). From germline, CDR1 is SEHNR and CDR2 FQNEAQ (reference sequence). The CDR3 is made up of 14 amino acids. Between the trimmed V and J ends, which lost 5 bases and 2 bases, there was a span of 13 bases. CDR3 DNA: TGTGCCAGCAGCCAAGGGGCAGGGGCCTACGAGCAGTACTTC. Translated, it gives CASSQGAGAYEQYF.

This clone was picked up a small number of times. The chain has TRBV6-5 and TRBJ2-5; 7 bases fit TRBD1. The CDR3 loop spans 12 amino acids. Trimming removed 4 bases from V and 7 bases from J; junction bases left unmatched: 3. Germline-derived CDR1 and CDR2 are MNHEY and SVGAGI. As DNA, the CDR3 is TGTGCCAGCAGTTTCCCAGGGGGGACCCAGTACTTC. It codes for CASSFPGGTQYF.

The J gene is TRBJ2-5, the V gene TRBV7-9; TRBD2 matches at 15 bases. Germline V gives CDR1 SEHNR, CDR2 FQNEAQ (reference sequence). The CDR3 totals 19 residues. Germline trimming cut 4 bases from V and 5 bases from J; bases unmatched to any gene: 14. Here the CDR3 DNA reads TGTGCCAGCAGCTCCCGGGGACTAGCGGGGGGCGATGCGGGGGAGACCCAGTACTTC. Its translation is CASSSRGLAGGDAGETQYF. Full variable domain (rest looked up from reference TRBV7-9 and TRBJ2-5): DTGVSQNPRHKITKRGQNVTFRCDPISEHNRLYWYRQTLGQGPEFLTYFQNEAQLEKSRLLSDRFSAERPKGSFSTLEIQRTEQGDSAMYLCASSSRGLAGGDAGETQYFGPGTRLLVL.